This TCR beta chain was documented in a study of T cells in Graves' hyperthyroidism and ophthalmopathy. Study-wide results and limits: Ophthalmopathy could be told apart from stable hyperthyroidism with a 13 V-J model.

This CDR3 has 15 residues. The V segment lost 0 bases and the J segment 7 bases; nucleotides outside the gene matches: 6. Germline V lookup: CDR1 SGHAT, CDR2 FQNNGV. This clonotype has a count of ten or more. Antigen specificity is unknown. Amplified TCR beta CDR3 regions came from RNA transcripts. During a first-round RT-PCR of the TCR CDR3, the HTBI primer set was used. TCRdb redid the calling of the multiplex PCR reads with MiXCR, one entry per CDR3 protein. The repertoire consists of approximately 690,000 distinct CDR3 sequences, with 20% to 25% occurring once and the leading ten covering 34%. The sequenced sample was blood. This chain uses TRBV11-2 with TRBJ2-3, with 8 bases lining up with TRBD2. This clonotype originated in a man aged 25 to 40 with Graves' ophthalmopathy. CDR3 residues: CASSLDGRAVNTQYF. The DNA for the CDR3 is TGTGCCAGCAGCTTAGACGGGAGGGCCGTGAATACGCAGTATTTT.